This T cell receptor beta chain was found in a study of Ad26.COV2.S vaccination and SARS-CoV-2 variants. Trimming cost V 0 bases and J 8 bases, with 5 bases left between them. Germline V gene data show CDR1 as MGHRA and CDR2 as YSYEKL. The CDR3 spans 13 residues. Treatment: 19 received Ad26.COV2.S at low or high dose, single or two shots; about 5 received placebo; per-sample allocation not given. Sample collection was performed on day 63 after the first vaccine or placebo injection. The repertoire was sequenced with immunoSEQ multiplex PCR; TCRdb's copy has only in-frame clones and lacks some. Among fewer than 500,000 clones listed, approximately 92% were seen once.

The starting material was peripheral blood, obtained in a trial of Ad26.COV2.S vaccine versus placebo. The sequence was collected from a person between 18 and 65 years old who received the Ad26.COV2.S COVID-19 vaccine or a placebo. The chain joins TRBV4-1 to TRBJ1-6; no definite D call. The CDR3 is CASSQDWDSPLHF. The CDR3 nucleotides read TGCGCCAGCAGCCAAGATTGGGATTCACCCCTCCACTTT.